This entry concerns a single T cell receptor beta chain. The antigen is not known. This entry belongs to a study of spatial heterogeneity in lung cancer. Study at large: Every unique TCR and UMI combination, on average, appeared more than ten times in raw reads. Study-wide points: In tumors, expanded intratumoral alpha and beta TCR counts tracked mutation counts.

Germline V gene sequence: CDR1 SGDLS, CDR2 YYNGEE. Trimming removed 3 bases from V and 6 bases from J, with 16 bases in between. This CDR3 spans 15 amino acids. As for time point: sample taken at primary tumor resection. Every TCR cDNA molecule bore a unique molecular identifier. TCRdb recomputed calls from the 5' RACE reads with MiXCR, one row per CDR3 protein. The data contain some 100,000 distinct CDR3 sequences, nearly 4.5% of them singletons. The sequences come from lung tumor tissue, collected at surgery. The clonotype comes from a male donor with early-stage non-small cell lung cancer. This sequence joins TRBV9 and TRBJ2-1; perhaps D is TRBD1 or TRBD2 (5 bases each). The CDR3 protein is CASSAYLGTRNEQFF. For the CDR3, the DNA is TGTGCCAGCAGCGCTTACCTAGGGACGCGCAATGAGCAGTTCTTC.